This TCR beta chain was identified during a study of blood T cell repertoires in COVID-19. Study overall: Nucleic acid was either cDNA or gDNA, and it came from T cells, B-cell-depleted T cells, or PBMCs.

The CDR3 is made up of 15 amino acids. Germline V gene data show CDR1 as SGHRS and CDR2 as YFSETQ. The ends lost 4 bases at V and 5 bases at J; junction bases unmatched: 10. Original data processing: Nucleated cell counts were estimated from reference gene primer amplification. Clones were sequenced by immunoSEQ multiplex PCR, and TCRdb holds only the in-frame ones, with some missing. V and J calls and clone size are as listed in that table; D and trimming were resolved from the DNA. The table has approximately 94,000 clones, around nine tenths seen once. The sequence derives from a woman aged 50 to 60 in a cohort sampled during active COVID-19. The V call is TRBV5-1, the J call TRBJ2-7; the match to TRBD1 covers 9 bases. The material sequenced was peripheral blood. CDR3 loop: CASSRSGTGFHEQYF. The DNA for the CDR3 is TGCGCCAGCAGCCGCTCCGGGACAGGGTTCCACGAGCAGTACTTC.